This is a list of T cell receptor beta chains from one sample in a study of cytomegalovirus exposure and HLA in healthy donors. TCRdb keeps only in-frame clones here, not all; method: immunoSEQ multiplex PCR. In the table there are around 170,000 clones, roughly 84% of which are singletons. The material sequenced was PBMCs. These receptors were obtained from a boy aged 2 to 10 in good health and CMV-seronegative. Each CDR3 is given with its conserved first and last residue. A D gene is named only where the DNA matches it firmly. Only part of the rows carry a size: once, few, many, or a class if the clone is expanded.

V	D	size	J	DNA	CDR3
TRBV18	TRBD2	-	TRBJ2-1	TGTGCCAGCTCAGCCAGACTAGCGGGAGGCTCAAATGAGCAGTTCTTC	CASSARLAGGSNEQFF
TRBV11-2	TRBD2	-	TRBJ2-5	TGTGCCAGCAGCTTAGATCGGGCTAGCGGTCAAGAGACCCAGTACTTC	CASSLDRASGQETQYF
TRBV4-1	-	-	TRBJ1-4	TGCGCCAGCAGCCAAGGCGAATCCTCGAATGAAAAACTGTTTTTT	CASSQGESSNEKLFF
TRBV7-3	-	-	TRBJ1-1	TGTGCCAGCAGCTCCTACCGACACAGGAGTGACACTGAAGCTTTCTTT	CASSSYRHRSDTEAFF
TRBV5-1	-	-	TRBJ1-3	TGCGCCAGCAGCTTGGAGGCGGGACCCTCTGGAAACACCATATATTTT	CASSLEAGPSGNTIYF
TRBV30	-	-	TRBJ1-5	TGTGCCTGGAGTGTACGGGAGGGAGGGGGCAATCAGCCCCAGCATTTT	CAWSVREGGGNQPQHF
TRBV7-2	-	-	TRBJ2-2	TGTGCCAGCAGCTTGTTGGCTAGCGCTAACACCGGGGAGCTGTTTTTT	CASSLLASANTGELFF
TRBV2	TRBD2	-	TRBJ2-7	TGTGCCAGCAGTGAAGAACTAGCGGGCTACGAGCAGTACTTC	CASSEELAGYEQYF
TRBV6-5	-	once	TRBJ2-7	TGTGCCAGCAGGGGGGAGGGGACAGGATCCTACGAGCAGTACTTC	CASRGEGTGSYEQYF
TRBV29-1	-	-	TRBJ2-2	TGCAGCGTTGGTTGGGGGCGCGACACCGGGGAGCTGTTTTTT	CSVGWGRDTGELFF
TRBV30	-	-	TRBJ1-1	TGTGCCTGGAGCAGGGGCAGGACTGAAGCTTTCTTT	CAWSRGRTEAFF
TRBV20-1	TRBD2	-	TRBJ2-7	TGTGAGGCGGCGGGAGACTACGAGCAGTACTTC	CEAAGDYEQYF
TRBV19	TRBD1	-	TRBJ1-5	TGTGCCAGTAGTACAACAGGGGGCAAGCTGAGCAATCAGCCCCAGCATTTT	CASSTTGGKLSNQPQHF
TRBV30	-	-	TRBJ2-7	TGTGCCTGGAGCCATCCCCCTAGCGCATCCTACGAGCAGTACTTC	CAWSHPPSASYEQYF
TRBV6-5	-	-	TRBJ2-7	TGTGCCAGCAGTTACGTTATGACTGCCGCCGGGGAGCAGTACTTC	CASSYVMTAAGEQYF
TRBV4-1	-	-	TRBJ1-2	TGCGCCAGCAGCCAAGACGGCCTCCAGGTCGGCTATGGCTACACCTTC	CASSQDGLQVGYGYTF
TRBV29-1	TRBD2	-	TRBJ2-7	TGCAGCGTTGGTAGCGGGAGGTACGAGCAGTACTTC	CSVGSGRYEQYF
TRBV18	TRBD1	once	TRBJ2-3	TGTGCCAGCTCACCACGTCGAACAGGGGTAACAGATACGCAGTATTTT	CASSPRRTGVTDTQYF
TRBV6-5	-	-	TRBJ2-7	TGTGCCAGCAGCAATACCAGGAACTCCTACGAGCAGTACTTC	CASSNTRNSYEQYF
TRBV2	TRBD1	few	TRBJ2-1	TGTGCCAGCAGCGACCGGGACAGGGGTGTCGATGAGCAGTTCTTC	CASSDRDRGVDEQFF
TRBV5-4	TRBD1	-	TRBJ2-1	TGTGCCAGCAGCCAGCCCGAGGGCGAGAGGGGGCATGAGCAGTTCTTC	CASSQPEGERGHEQFF
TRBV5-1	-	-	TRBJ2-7	TGCGCCAGCGCCGAGGCCAGCTCCTACGAGCAGTACTTC	CASAEASSYEQYF
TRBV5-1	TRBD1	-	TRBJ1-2	TGCGCCAGCAGCACGGGACAGACCTCTAACTATGGCTACACCTTC	CASSTGQTSNYGYTF
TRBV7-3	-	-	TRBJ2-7	TGTGCCAGCAGCCCCCAGGGTGGGTACGAGCAGTACTTC	CASSPQGGYEQYF
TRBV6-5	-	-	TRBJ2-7	TGTGCCAGCAGTTACTATTCCGGGGACTCCTACGAGCAGTACTTC	CASSYYSGDSYEQYF
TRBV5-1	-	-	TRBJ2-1	TGCGCCAGCAGCATAAGCGGGCTCATATCCTACAATGAGCAGTTCTTC	CASSISGLISYNEQFF
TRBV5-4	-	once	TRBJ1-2	TGTGCCAGCAGCTTGGTAGTAGCCGGGGGTACCTATGGCTACACCTTC	CASSLVVAGGTYGYTF
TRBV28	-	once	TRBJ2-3	TGTGCCAGCAGTTCTACTAGCACAGATACGCAGTATTTT	CASSSTSTDTQYF
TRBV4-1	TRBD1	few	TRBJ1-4	TGCGCCAGCAGCCAAGGAAACAGGGGAAGGGGTGAAAAACTGTTTTTT	CASSQGNRGRGEKLFF
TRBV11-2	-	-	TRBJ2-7	TGTGCCAGCAGCACCCCCCGCGGCTCCCCCTACGAGCAGTACTTC	CASSTPRGSPYEQYF
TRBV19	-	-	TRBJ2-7	TGTGCCAGTAGTCCTAGACCAAGGGGCTCCTACGAGCAGTACTTC	CASSPRPRGSYEQYF
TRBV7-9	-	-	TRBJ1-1	TGTGCCAGCAGCTACAGGGTGGCTGGGACTGAAGCTTTCTTT	CASSYRVAGTEAFF
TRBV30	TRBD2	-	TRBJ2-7	TGTGCCTGGAGGGACGTGAGCGGGGAGAGCTCCTACGAGCAGTACTTC	CAWRDVSGESSYEQYF
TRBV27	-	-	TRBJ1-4	TGTGCCAGCAGGACCGGGACAACCTTCTTCGCAACTAATGAAAAACTGTTTTTT	CASRTGTTFFATNEKLFF
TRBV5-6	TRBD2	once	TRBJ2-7	TGTGCCACCAAAGCGGGGTACGGGGTCGGAAGCTCCTACGAGCAGTACTTC	CATKAGYGVGSSYEQYF
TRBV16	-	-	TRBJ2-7	TGTGCCAGCAGCCAGATTTCAGGTCTCTACGAGCAGTACTTC	CASSQISGLYEQYF
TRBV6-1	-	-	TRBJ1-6	TGTGCCAGCAGTGTCCGGCCTCGAAGGGGATATAGGAATTCACCCCTCCACTTT	CASSVRPRRGYRNSPLHF
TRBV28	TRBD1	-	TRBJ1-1	TGTGCCAGCAGTTTACAGGGGGTAAGAACTGAAGCTTTCTTT	CASSLQGVRTEAFF
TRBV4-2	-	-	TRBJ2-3	TGTGCCAGCAGCCAAGACTTGCGGAGCACAGATACGCAGTATTTT	CASSQDLRSTDTQYF
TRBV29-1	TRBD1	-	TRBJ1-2	TGCAGCGTGGCACAGGGGTCTACCAACTATGGCTACACCTTC	CSVAQGSTNYGYTF
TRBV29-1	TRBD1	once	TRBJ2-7	TGCAGCGTTGCGACAGGGGAAGAGCAGTACTTC	CSVATGEEQYF
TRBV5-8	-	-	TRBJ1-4	TGTGCCAGCAGCTTGGGAAGGGGAATGAGTGAAAAACTGTTTTTT	CASSLGRGMSEKLFF
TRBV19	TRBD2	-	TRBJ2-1	TGTGCCAGTAGGGAAGCGGGAGGGCCTACGGATGAGCAGTTCTTC	CASREAGGPTDEQFF
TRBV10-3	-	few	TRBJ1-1	TGTGCCATCCGTCAAACAGAGCCGAACACTGAAGCTTTCTTT	CAIRQTEPNTEAFF
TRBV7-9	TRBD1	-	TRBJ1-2	TGTGCCAGCAGCTTTGGACAGGTCTATGGCTACACCTTC	CASSFGQVYGYTF
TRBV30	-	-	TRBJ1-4	TGTGCCTGGAGTGTACTAGGAAGGGGGGCCGGGAGGGAAAAACTGTTTTTT	CAWSVLGRGAGREKLFF
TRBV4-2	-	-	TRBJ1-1	TGTGCCAGCAGCCAAGGCCCGTTTCGGGCGGGGAACACTGAAGCTTTCTTT	CASSQGPFRAGNTEAFF
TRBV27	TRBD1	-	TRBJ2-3	TGTGCCAGCAGTTTATCATTCAGGGGGCTTACAGATACGCAGTATTTT	CASSLSFRGLTDTQYF
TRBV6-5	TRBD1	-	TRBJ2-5	TGTGCCGGCAGTGCGGACAGGTCAGGGGAGACCCAGTACTTC	CAGSADRSGETQYF
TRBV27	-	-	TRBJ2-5	TGTGCCAGCAGTTTATCGATTAGCGGAGGAATAGAGACCCAGTACTTC	CASSLSISGGIETQYF
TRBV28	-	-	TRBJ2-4	TGTGCCAGCAGTTTGGTAACAGGGTCTGTCAAAAACATTCAGTACTTC	CASSLVTGSVKNIQYF
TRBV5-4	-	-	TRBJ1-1	TGTGCCAGCAGCTTACTCGGGGGAGCGAACACTGAAGCTTTCTTT	CASSLLGGANTEAFF
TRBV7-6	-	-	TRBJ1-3	TGTGCCAGCAGCTTAGGGGCCCCCAGGGGTATTGGAAACACCATATATTTT	CASSLGAPRGIGNTIYF